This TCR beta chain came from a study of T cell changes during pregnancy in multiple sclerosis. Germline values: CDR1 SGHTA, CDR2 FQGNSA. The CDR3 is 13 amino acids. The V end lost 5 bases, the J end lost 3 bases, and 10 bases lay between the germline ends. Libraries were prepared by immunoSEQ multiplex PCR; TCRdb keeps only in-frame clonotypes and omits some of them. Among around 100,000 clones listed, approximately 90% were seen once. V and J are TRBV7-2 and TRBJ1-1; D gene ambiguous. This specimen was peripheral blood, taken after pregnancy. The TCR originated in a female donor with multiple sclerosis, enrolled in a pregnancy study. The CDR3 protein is CASSPTGYTEAFF. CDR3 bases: TGTGCCAGCAGCCCCACTGGTTACACTGAAGCTTTCTTT.